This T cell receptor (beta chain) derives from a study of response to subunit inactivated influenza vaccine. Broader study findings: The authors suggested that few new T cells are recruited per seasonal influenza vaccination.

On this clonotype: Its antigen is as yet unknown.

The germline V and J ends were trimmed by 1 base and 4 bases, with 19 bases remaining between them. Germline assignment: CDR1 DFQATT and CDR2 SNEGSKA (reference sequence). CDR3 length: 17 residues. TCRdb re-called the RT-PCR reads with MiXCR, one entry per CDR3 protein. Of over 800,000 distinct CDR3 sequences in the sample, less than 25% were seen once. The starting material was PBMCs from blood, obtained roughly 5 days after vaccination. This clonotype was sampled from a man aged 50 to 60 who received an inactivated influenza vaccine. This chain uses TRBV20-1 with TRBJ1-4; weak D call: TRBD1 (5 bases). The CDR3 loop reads CSARVPRGADHNEKLFF. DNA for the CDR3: TGCAGTGCTAGAGTTCCACGAGGGGCGGACCATAATGAAAAACTGTTTTTT.